This T cell receptor (beta chain) was documented in a study of T cells in Graves' hyperthyroidism and ophthalmopathy. Study conclusions and caveats: Ophthalmopathy and stable hyperthyroidism were separated by a 13 V-J model.

It was RNA transcripts that yielded the amplified TCR beta CDR3 regions. Primed by the HTBI set, a first-round RT-PCR was run on the TCR CDR3. TCRdb reprocessed the multiplex PCR reads via MiXCR and lists one record per CDR3 protein. The table lists 220,000 or so distinct CDR3 sequences, about 17% of them singletons, with 28% in the top ten. V lost 0 bases to trimming and J lost 5 bases; unmatched junction nucleotides: 7. The CDR3 loop spans 16 amino acids. The germline V gene encodes CDR1 SGDLS and CDR2 YYNGEE. The cohort's ophthalmopathy patients, a group with duration under 3 months, had a Clinical Activity Score of at least 3 and a NOSPECS grade of at least 4. Lactation, pregnancy, other autoimmune disease or uncontrolled infection led to exclusion of patients. Diagnoses were made from clinical symptoms, serum measures (thyroxine and TRAb), thyroid ultrasound and orbital computed tomography. This clonotype has more than one count but fewer than ten. Its antigen remains unknown.

Sequenced sample: blood. The chain is built from TRBV9 and TRBJ2-2; TRBD2 aligns across 7 bases. This sequence was found in a young woman with Graves' ophthalmopathy. DNA for the CDR3: TGTGCCAGCAGCGTAGATGGCGGGAGTCGAACCGGGGAGCTGTTTTTT. Its translation is CASSVDGGSRTGELFF.